This note documents a single TCR beta chain sequence. The antigen remains unidentified. This sample was included in a study of beta chain features in type 1 diabetes. Study results and caveats: It was possible that PCR favored shorter templates, equally so in patients and controls. All four CD4+ subsets from Type 1 diabetes patients carried moderately but significantly shorter TCRB CDR3s.

Of the isolated RNA, all was reverse transcribed, and so the sequenced material was expressed TCRB transcripts. Sequencing used immunoSEQ multiplex PCR; TCRdb keeps in-frame clones, though not all of them. The repertoire has around 650,000 clones, under 15% of them found once; the top ten carry roughly 0.12%. This TCR was sampled from a man under 40 with type 1 diabetes. Source material: naive CD4+ T cells from blood.

The CDR3 DNA sequence: TGTGCCAGTAGTCAAGAAGGGACATCAGAGCAGTACTTC. The encoded protein is CASSQEGTSEQYF. This chain connects TRBV19 to TRBJ2-7; D may be TRBD1 (6 bases). The CDR3 extends over 13 amino acids. Germline V gives CDR1 LNHDA, CDR2 SQIVND (reference sequence). V lost 5 bases and J lost 7, with 15 bases in between.